Reported below is one T cell receptor (beta chain). There is no known antigen for this receptor. A much larger clone lies one base from this, so it may be a read error. The data stem from a study of glioma-infiltrating T cells (dated by TCRdb to the mid-2010s). For the study in its entirety: TCR alpha- and beta-chain repertoires were sequenced from glioma tissue, non-neoplastic brain tissue and matched peripheral blood mononuclear cells. Three low-grade glioma patients, several primary glioblastoma patients, and three non-glioma patients who contributed non-neoplastic brain tissue made up the paired cohort. To measure divergence between tissue and blood T-cell populations, each tissue-infiltrating repertoire was compared with the peripheral blood repertoire of the same patient. Study-level results and caveats: VJ-independent divergence between tissue and blood was found to be below expectation in non-neoplastic patients but above expectation in all gliomas, particularly low-grade gliomas. The group comparisons were based on small numbers of patients: three non-neoplastic, three low-grade glioma and several glioblastoma patients. Tissue and blood shared very few CDR3 sequences, a result attributed to high CDR3 diversity and limited sampling.

The V and J ends are trimmed by 7 bases and 2 bases, leaving 10 bases between them. Reading from cysteine to phenylalanine, the CDR3 counts 12 amino acids. Only CDR3 DNA is held: 36 bases, read in frame from base 1. The germline V gene yields SQVTM for CDR1 and ANQGSEA for CDR2. The iRepertoire nested amplicon-rescue multiplex PCR (arm-PCR) platform was used to amplify TCR alpha and beta CDR3 regions from RNA. The input for one-step reverse transcription and amplification was about 100-450 ng of tissue mRNA or PBMC total RNA. After bead purification, a secondary multiplex PCR added Illumina adapters, and libraries were gel-purified between 200 and 400 bp. Internal 6-nucleotide barcodes were carried by the libraries and were used for demultiplexing. Sequencing of the libraries was done on an Illumina MiSeq using 2x220 or 2x250 nucleotide paired-end reads. The paper's processing steps were these. Paired reads were merged using FLASH 1.2.11 and were aligned to the GRCh37 human genome using BWA-MEM, after which TRA and TRB reads were extracted. An IMGT-derived reference of cassette sequences and CDR3 motifs, with pseudogenes included, was used for V and J assignment. Reads were translated in three frames, and productive CDR3s were defined by a C…FGXG motif without stop codons. Clonotypes were defined as unique combinations of V-J cassette pair and CDR3 amino acid sequence. Reads were filtered by Hamming distance, with the threshold set by the sequence error rate of each sample in mapped regions. TCRdb's own reprocessing of the public reads used fastp at Q25 and MiXCR and kept productive beta chains. Duplicate CDR3 protein sequences are folded into a single record with the most common DNA and genes. The authors' filters were not applied to this entry. This sample is represented by approximately 120,000 distinct CDR3 sequences; around a quarter of them were singletons. The ten largest clones represent about a third of the sample.

The chain links TRBV29-1 with TRBJ2-3; TRBD2 is perhaps the D gene, given 5 matching bases. This TCR was recovered from a human donor with low-grade glioma or glioblastoma, undergoing nonglioma brain surgery, or in good health (not recorded which). Material for sequencing was glioma tissue, nonneoplastic brain tissue, or PBMCs (not recorded which). The CDR3 here reads CSAGRDTDTQYF. The DNA sequence is TGCAGCGCGGGCCGGGACACAGATACGCAGTATTTT.